This T cell receptor (beta chain) was recovered during a study of CD8 T cells in ankylosing spondylitis. TCRdb re-derived calls from the 5' RACE reads in MiXCR, one entry per CDR3 protein. The sample shows roughly 130,000 distinct CDR3 sequences, approximately 13% of them seen only once. Whole-study findings and limits: Several highly homologous variants formed a TCR beta motif that appeared characteristic of ankylosing spondylitis blood.

This clonotype occurred many times. As yet, its antigen is unknown. The CDR3 runs to 15 residues. Trimming took 0 bases from V and 4 from J, leaving 12 bases between them. CDR1 LGHNA and CDR2 YNFKEQ come from the germline V gene. The gene calls are TRBV4-2 and TRBJ1-2; the D gene is possibly TRBD1 (6 bases). The sample consisted of blood, either unsorted or a sorted T cell fraction (not recorded which). The TCR was taken from a female donor with ankylosing spondylitis or in good health (not recorded which). The CDR3: CASSQDPDSPYGYTF. CDR3 bases: TGTGCCAGCAGCCAAGACCCGGACAGCCCCTATGGCTACACCTTC.